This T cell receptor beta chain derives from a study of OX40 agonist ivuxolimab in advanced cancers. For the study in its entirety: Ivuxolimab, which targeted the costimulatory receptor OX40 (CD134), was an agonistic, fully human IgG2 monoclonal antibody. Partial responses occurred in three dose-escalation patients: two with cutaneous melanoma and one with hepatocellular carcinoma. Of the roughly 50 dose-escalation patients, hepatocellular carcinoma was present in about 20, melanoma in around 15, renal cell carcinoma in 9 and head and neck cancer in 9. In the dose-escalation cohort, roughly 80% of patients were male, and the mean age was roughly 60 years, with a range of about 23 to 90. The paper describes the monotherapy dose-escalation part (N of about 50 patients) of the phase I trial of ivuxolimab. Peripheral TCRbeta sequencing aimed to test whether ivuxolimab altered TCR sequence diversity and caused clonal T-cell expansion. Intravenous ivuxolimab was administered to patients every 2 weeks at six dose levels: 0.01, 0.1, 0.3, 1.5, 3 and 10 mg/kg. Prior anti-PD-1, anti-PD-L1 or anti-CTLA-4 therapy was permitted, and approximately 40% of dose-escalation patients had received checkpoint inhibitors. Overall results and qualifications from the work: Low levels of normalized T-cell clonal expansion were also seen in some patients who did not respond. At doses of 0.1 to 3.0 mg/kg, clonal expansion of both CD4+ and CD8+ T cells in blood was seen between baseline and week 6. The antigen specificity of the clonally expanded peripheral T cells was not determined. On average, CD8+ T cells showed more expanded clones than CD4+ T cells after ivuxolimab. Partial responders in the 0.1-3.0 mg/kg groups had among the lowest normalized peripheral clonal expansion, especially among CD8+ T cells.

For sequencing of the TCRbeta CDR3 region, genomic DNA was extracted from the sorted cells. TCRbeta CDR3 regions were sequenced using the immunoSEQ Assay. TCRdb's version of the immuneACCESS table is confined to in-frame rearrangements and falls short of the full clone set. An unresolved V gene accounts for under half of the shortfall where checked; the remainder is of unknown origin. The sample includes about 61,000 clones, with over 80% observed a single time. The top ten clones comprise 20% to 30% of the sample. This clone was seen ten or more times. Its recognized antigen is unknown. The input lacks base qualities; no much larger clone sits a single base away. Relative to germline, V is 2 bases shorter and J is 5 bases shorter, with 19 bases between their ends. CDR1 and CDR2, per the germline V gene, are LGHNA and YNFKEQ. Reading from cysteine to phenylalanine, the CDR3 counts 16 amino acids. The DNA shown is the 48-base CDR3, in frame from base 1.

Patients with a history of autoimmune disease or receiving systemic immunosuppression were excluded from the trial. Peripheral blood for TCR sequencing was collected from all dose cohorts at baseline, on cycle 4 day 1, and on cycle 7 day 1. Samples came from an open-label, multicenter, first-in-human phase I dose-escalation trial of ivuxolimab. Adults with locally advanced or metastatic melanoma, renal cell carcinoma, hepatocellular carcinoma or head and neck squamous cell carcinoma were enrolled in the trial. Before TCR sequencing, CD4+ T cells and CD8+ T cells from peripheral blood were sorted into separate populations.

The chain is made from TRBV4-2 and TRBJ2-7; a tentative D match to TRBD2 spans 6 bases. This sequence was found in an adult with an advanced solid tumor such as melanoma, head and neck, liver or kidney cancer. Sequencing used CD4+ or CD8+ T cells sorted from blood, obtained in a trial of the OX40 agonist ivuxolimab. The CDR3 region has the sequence CASSQYARGPSDEQYF. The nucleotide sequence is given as TGTGCCAGCAGCCAATACGCGCGGGGACCTTCCGACGAGCAGTACTTC.